The 29 T cell receptor beta chains below come from one sample, sequenced in a study of T cell responses to AZD1222 COVID-19 vaccine. Clones were sequenced by immunoSEQ multiplex PCR, and TCRdb holds only the in-frame ones, with some missing. The data hold around 160,000 clones, with about 93% observed a single time. Here the sequenced sample was peripheral blood, taken on day 0 of AZD1222 vaccination. The receptor set was obtained from an adult in good health.

J is TRBJ2-7 and V is TRBV30; D not certain. Germline CDR1 reads GTSNPN; CDR2 reads SVGIG (reference sequence). CDR3 length: 12 amino acids. Trimming shortened V by 2 bases and J by 13 bases, and 18 bases separated the two germline ends. The CDR3 DNA is TGTGCCTGGAGTCGCACGGTGGCGACTCCTTACTTC. Encoded protein: CAWSRTVATPYF.

The rearrangement links TRBV6-5 to TRBJ1-5; TRBD1 is a possible D gene (5 bases). The germline V gene has CDR1 MNHEY and CDR2 SVGAGI. This CDR3 is built from 16 residues. V lost 4 bases to trimming and J lost 2 bases, with 15 bases between them. DNA of the CDR3: TGTGCCAGCAGTTCCCTTCAGGGTCGGGGCAATCAGCCCCAGCATTTT. Translated: CASSSLQGRGNQPQHF.

The CDR3 protein is CALARTGNTEAFF. In DNA form, the CDR3 reads TGTGCCTTAGCGAGAACAGGAAACACTGAAGCTTTCTTT. The chain joins TRBV30 to TRBJ1-1, with D possibly being TRBD1 (5 bases). The CDR3 extends over 13 amino acids. V lost 7 bases and J 2 bases, leaving 14 bases between the germline ends. Germline V gene data show CDR1 as GTSNPN and CDR2 as SVGIG (reference sequence).

This clone came up once. The V and J genes are TRBV6-5 and TRBJ2-3; 7 bases agree with TRBD2. Germline V CDR1 and CDR2: MNHEY, SVGAGI. The CDR3 sequence is 13 residues long. The junction had 8 bases not matched to a gene; V was cut back by 6 bases and J by 8 bases. CDR3 residues: CASRGGSGATQYF. Here the CDR3 DNA reads TGTGCCAGCAGGGGAGGGAGTGGGGCTACGCAGTATTTT.

The chain combines TRBV2 with TRBJ2-7, with D possibly matching TRBD1 (6 bases). The CDR3 is made up of 13 amino acids. CDR1 is SNHLY and CDR2 is FYNNEI in the germline V gene. V was trimmed by 5 bases and J by 5 bases, leaving 13 bases between them. CDR3 DNA: TGTGCCAGCAGTCCAGGGGTTATCGACGAGCAGTACTTC. Protein product: CASSPGVIDEQYF.

The rearrangement links TRBV30 to TRBJ2-7; D ambiguous. Trimming took off 2 bases at V and 7 bases at J, with 15 bases between the two ends. Germline V gene lookup returns CDR1 GTSNPN and CDR2 SVGIG (reference sequence). There are 13 residues in the CDR3. The CDR3 DNA follows: TGTGCCTGGAGTCTTCTGGGAAGGGCGGAGCAGTACTTC. Translated, it gives CAWSLLGRAEQYF.

The chain employs TRBV27 and TRBJ2-3, with D unresolved. Trimming pared 8 bases from V and 5 bases from J, leaving 8 bases between. Germline V CDR1 and CDR2: MNHEY, SMNVEV (reference sequence). The CDR3 contains 11 residues. The CDR3 sequence: CASGIRDTQYF. The CDR3 DNA follows: TGTGCCAGCGGTATCCGAGATACGCAGTATTTT.

V is TRBV18 and J is TRBJ2-3, with D maybe TRBD2 (6 bases). The CDR3 has 14 residues. Germline lookup yields CDR1 KGHSH and CDR2 LQKENI. Trimming cost V 0 bases and J 8 bases, with 12 bases left between them. The CDR3 spells CASSPPGLRGTQYF. CDR3 DNA sequence: TGTGCCAGCTCACCACCGGGACTCCGTGGTACGCAGTATTTT. Looking up the rest from reference TRBV18 and TRBJ2-3 gives the full variable domain: NAGVMQNPRHLVRRRGQEARLRCSPMKGHSHVYWYRQLPEEGLKFMVYLQKENIIDESGMPKERFSAEFPKEGPSILRIQQVVRGDSAAYFCASSPPGLRGTQYFGPGTRLTVL.

This clone was seen only once. V usage is TRBV7-2 and J usage is TRBJ1-5; no clear D gene. V gave up 4 bases and J gave up 0 bases, with 10 bases separating them. Germline V gene sequence: CDR1 SGHTA, CDR2 FQGNSA. This CDR3 has 15 residues. The CDR3 protein is CASSSDGLSNQPQHF. The CDR3 DNA reads as TGTGCCAGCAGCTCGGACGGACTTAGCAATCAGCCCCAGCATTTT.

The chain is built from TRBV29-1 and TRBJ1-1; 8 nucleotides line up with TRBD1. Germline CDR1 and CDR2: SQVTM and ANQGSEA. This CDR3 region has 14 residues. V trimming: 3 bases; J trimming: 5 bases; junction bases outside the gene matches: 8. The DNA of the CDR3 is TGCAGCGTTGAGGGCAGGGGGCGAAAAACTGAAGCTTTCTTT. Translation: CSVEGRGRKTEAFF. The complete variable domain, with remaining parts taken from reference TRBV29-1 and TRBJ1-1, reads SAVISQKPSRDICQRGTSLTIQCQVDSQVTMMFWYRQQPGQSLTLIATANQGSEATYESGFVIDKFPISRPNLTFSTLTVSNMSPEDSSIYLCSVEGRGRKTEAFFGQGTRLTVV.

The V and J genes are TRBV12-3 or TRBV12-4 and TRBJ2-7, with D tentatively TRBD2 (6 bases). This CDR3 contains 11 residues. Trimming took off 3 bases at V and 6 bases at J, with 6 bases between the two ends. The CDR3 DNA follows: TGTGCCAGCAGTTTCGGGGGCGAGCAGTACTTC. It is translated as CASSFGGEQYF.

CDR3 nucleotides: TGTGCCAGCAGCTTAGGAAGCCGGAGTAGCGGACGCTACGAGCAGTACTTC. It translates to CASSLGSRSSGRYEQYF. This chain links TRBV5-5 with TRBJ2-7; D is possibly TRBD2 (6 bases). The germline V gene has CDR1 SGHKS and CDR2 YYEKEE (reference sequence). This CDR3 is 17 amino acids long. Trimming took 2 bases from V and 3 from J, leaving 21 bases between them.

This clone appeared once. This chain links TRBV6-5 with TRBJ2-7; no clear D gene. With 4 bases removed from V and 0 bases from J, the gap between germline ends came to 10 bases. This CDR3 has 14 amino acids. Germline values: CDR1 MNHEY, CDR2 SVGAGI. DNA for the CDR3: TGTGCCAGCAGTTCCGGCCTGCTCTCCTACGAGCAGTACTTC. It encodes CASSSGLLSYEQYF.

This clone was seen a single time. The V and J genes are TRBV7-9 and TRBJ2-7; D gene unclear. Germline V CDR1 and CDR2: SEHNR, FQNEAQ (reference sequence). V was shortened by 2 bases and J by 6 bases, with 5 bases between the two germline ends. This CDR3 region has 11 residues. CDR3 DNA sequence: TGTGCCAGCAGCTTAATTGCCGAGCAGTACTTC. Translation gives CASSLIAEQYF.

The chain employs TRBV4-1 and TRBJ1-2; D is ambiguous. The CDR3 covers 16 residues. CDR1 and CDR2 (germline): MGHRA, YSYEKL. V lost 1 base to trimming and J lost 6 bases, with 18 bases between them. CDR3 coding DNA: TGCGCCAGCAGCCAAGTCCCGACACCACGCGGAGATGGCTACACCTTC. Translation: CASSQVPTPRGDGYTF.

A single count supports this clone. V usage is TRBV7-2 and J usage is TRBJ1-1; D uncertain. Germline-derived CDR1 and CDR2 are SGHTA and FQGNSA. The CDR3 has 12 amino acids. The V end lost 2 bases, the J end lost 6 bases, and 7 bases lay between the germline ends. The CDR3 coding sequence is TGTGCCAGCAGCTTAACGGGTCCTGAAGCTTTCTTT. Amino acids: CASSLTGPEAFF. Filled out from reference TRBV7-2 and TRBJ1-1, the complete variable domain reads GAGVSQSPSNKVTEKGKDVELRCDPISGHTALYWYRQSLGQGLEFLIYFQGNSAPDKSGLPSDRFSAERTGGSVSTLTIQRTQQEDSAVYLCASSLTGPEAFFGQGTRLTVV.

V is TRBV7-9 and J is TRBJ2-1; D not resolved. The CDR3 runs to 18 residues. The V and J ends lost 4 bases and 2 bases respectively, with 21 bases between them. Germline CDR1 SEHNR, CDR2 FQNEAQ (reference sequence). Here the CDR3 reads CASSSPSSGLGPYNEQFF. The CDR3 DNA follows: TGTGCCAGCAGCTCCCCTTCTTCGGGCCTAGGGCCCTACAATGAGCAGTTCTTC.

J is TRBJ1-5 and V is TRBV28; TRBD1 agrees at 7 bases. Trimming took 6 bases from V and 5 from J; bases not matched to a gene: 10. CDR1 MDHEN and CDR2 SYDVKM come from the germline V gene. The CDR3 totals 15 residues. CDR3 sequence reads: CASSPIDRVHQPQHF. CDR3 sequence (DNA): TGTGCCAGCAGCCCTATCGACAGGGTGCATCAGCCCCAGCATTTT.

The chain has TRBV2 and TRBJ2-7; D ambiguous. Between the trimmed V and J ends, which lost 6 bases and 2 bases, there was a span of 17 bases. Germline V gene data show CDR1 as SNHLY and CDR2 as FYNNEI. This CDR3 region has 15 residues. DNA for the CDR3: TGTGCCAGCAGCGCCTCATCTAGTTTAACCTACGAGCAGTACTTC. Translation gives CASSASSSLTYEQYF.

The chain joins TRBV30 to TRBJ2-7; tentative D call: TRBD1 (5 bases). Germline assignment: CDR1 GTSNPN and CDR2 SVGIG (reference sequence). V was shortened by 4 bases and J by 5 bases, with 18 bases between the two germline ends. The CDR3 spans 14 residues. CDR3 amino acids: CAWNGAWGMDEQYF. The CDR3 DNA reads as TGTGCCTGGAATGGGGCGTGGGGAATGGACGAGCAGTACTTC.

This clone is a singleton in its sample. V and J are TRBV4-1 and TRBJ2-1; D is possibly TRBD2 (6 bases). Trimming removed 0 bases from V and 6 bases from J, with 9 bases in between. The CDR3 is 14 amino acids. From germline, CDR1 is MGHRA and CDR2 YSYEKL. The DNA for the CDR3 is TGCGCCAGCAGCCAAGATTGGAGGGGCAATGAGCAGTTCTTC. Translating it yields CASSQDWRGNEQFF.

V gene TRBV10-2 combines with J gene TRBJ2-1, with TRBD1 matching 9 bases. The germline gives CDR1 WSHSY, CDR2 SAAADI. The CDR3 runs to 16 residues. With V trimmed by 4 bases and J by 8 bases, 12 bases remained unmatched. The CDR3 spells CASSGKDGTGKHEQFF. In DNA form, the CDR3 reads TGCGCCAGCAGTGGGAAAGACGGGACAGGGAAGCATGAGCAGTTCTTC.

The V gene is TRBV5-1, the J gene TRBJ1-3, with D possibly being TRBD1 (5 bases). This CDR3 spans 16 amino acids. V dropped 2 bases and J dropped 0 bases, with 12 bases sitting between them. Per the germline V gene, CDR1 is SGHRS and CDR2 is YFSETQ. The CDR3 nucleotides read TGCGCCAGCAGCTTACAGGCGACCTACTCTGGAAACACCATATATTTT. It is translated as CASSLQATYSGNTIYF.

The chain uses TRBV4-2 and TRBJ2-2; 7 positions agree with TRBD2. Losses at the gene ends were 3 bases for V and 2 bases for J; bases not matched to a gene: 9. CDR1 is LGHNA and CDR2 is YNFKEQ in the germline V gene. CDR3 length: 17 residues. In DNA, the CDR3 is TGTGCCAGCAGCCATACGAGGGAGGGCCGTAACACCGGGGAGCTGTTTTTT. This codes for CASSHTREGRNTGELFF.

The chain links TRBV6-2 or TRBV6-3 to TRBJ1-5, with 10 bases aligning to TRBD1. This CDR3 is built from 16 residues. Per the germline V gene, CDR1 is MNHEY and CDR2 is SVGEGT. Trimming at V came to 7 bases and at J to 3 bases, leaving 9 bases not matched to a gene. CDR3 DNA: TGTGCCAGCAACCCACGGACAGGGGGTCCCAATCAGCCCCAGCATTTT. Translating gives CASNPRTGGPNQPQHF.

The chain joins TRBV4-2 to TRBJ1-4; a weak D match, TRBD1 (6 bases). V dropped 4 bases and J dropped 0 bases, with 15 bases sitting between them. CDR1 LGHNA and CDR2 YNFKEQ come from the germline V gene. The length of the CDR3 is 17 residues. This CDR3 reads CASSRGGTGATNEKLFF. The DNA for the CDR3 is TGTGCCAGCAGCCGGGGGGGCACAGGTGCAACTAATGAAAAACTGTTTTTT.

The chain links TRBV5-1 to TRBJ1-1; D is possibly TRBD1 (6 bases). In germline, CDR1 is SGHRS, CDR2 YFSETQ. Trimming took 4 bases from V and 1 from J, leaving 11 bases between them. The CDR3 contains 14 residues. CDR3 loop: CASSLDSPNTEAFF. CDR3 nucleotides: TGCGCCAGCAGCCTGGACAGCCCGAACACTGAAGCTTTCTTT.

V usage is TRBV3-1 (or the pseudogene TRBV3-2) and J usage is TRBJ1-5, with D unresolved. This CDR3 is 12 amino acids long. The V gene's germline CDR1 is LGHDT and CDR2 YNNKEL (reference sequence). V dropped 0 bases and J dropped 12 bases, with 9 bases sitting between them. The CDR3 is CASSQEGRLQHF. For the CDR3, the DNA is TGTGCCAGCAGCCAAGAAGGGAGGCTCCAGCATTTT.

This chain connects TRBV5-1 to TRBJ2-7, with a tentative D call TRBD2 (6 bases). The length of the CDR3 is 14 residues. Per germline, CDR1 SGHRS and CDR2 YFSETQ. V shed 3 bases and J shed 6 bases, with 16 bases lying between them. The CDR3 region has the DNA TGCGCCAGCAGCTCCGGGGGACCCCTACGCGAGCAGTACTTC. It codes for CASSSGGPLREQYF.